This T cell receptor (beta chain) was recorded in a study of molecular identifiers for immune sequencing clone quantification. There are 15 residues in the CDR3. With 6 bases removed from V and 6 bases from J, the gap between germline ends came to 19 bases. Germline lookup yields CDR1 MDHEN and CDR2 SYDVKM. It was from roughly 21,000 to 960,000 sorted cells, with 10%, 30% or 50% RNA, that naive CD8 libraries came. TCRdb re-derived calls from the PCR reads in MiXCR, one entry per CDR3 protein. This table holds around 470,000 distinct CDR3 sequences, roughly 26% found once. This clonotype was observed a handful of times.

Sequencing was performed on naive CD8+ T cells from blood, with Jurkat cell RNA spiked in. As for subset: FACS-sorted CD8+CD4-CCR7+CD45RA+ naive T cells. The chain uses TRBV28 and TRBJ2-3; possible D gene TRBD2, 5 bases. The clonotype was recovered from a human donor in good health. Some libraries in this study had Jurkat cell RNA spiked in. CDR3 DNA sequence: TGTGCCAGCAGACTAATTCGGAGGTTGGCGGATACGCAGTATTTT. It specifies CASRLIRRLADTQYF. The full variable domain, in which reference TRBV28 and TRBJ2-3 provide the parts outside the CDR3, is DVKVTQSSRYLVKRTGEKVFLECVQDMDHENMFWYRQDPGLGLRLIYFSYDVKMKEKGDIPEGYSVSREKKERFSLILESASTNQTSMYLCASRLIRRLADTQYFGPGTRLTVL.